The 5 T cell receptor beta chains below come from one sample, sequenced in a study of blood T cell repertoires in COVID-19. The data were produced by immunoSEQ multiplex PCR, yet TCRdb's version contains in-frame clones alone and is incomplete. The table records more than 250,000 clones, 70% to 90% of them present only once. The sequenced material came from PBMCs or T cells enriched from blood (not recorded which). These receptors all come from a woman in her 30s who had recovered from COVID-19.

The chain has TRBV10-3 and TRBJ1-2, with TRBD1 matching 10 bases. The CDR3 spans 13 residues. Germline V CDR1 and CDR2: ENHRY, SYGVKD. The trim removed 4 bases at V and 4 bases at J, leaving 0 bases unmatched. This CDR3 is CAISGDRGYGYTF. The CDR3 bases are TGTGCCATCAGTGGGGACAGGGGCTATGGCTACACCTTC.

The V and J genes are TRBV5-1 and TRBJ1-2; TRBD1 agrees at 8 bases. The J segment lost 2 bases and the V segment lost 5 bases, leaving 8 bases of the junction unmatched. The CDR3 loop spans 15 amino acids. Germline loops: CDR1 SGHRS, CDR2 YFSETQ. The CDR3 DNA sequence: TGCGCCAGCAGAGACGCCGGGACAGGCAACTATGGCTACACCTTC. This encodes CASRDAGTGNYGYTF.

The CDR3 DNA follows: TGTGCCAGCCAACCCGACAGGGGGCTCAATCAGCCCCAGCATTTT. Protein product: CASQPDRGLNQPQHF. This chain links TRBV19 with TRBJ1-5; 10 bases are a match to TRBD1. The CDR3 length is 15 residues. Unmatched junction bases numbered 8, after V lost 9 bases and J lost 3 bases. In germline, CDR1 is LNHDA, CDR2 SQIVND (reference sequence).

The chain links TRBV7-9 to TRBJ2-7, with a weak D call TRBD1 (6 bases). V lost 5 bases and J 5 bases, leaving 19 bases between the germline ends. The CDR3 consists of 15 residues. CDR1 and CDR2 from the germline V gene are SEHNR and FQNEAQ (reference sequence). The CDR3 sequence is CASSRYFRGRDEQYF. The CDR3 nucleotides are TGTGCCAGCAGCCGATACTTCAGGGGCAGGGACGAGCAGTACTTC. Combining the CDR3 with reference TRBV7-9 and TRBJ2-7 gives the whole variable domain DTGVSQNPRHKITKRGQNVTFRCDPISEHNRLYWYRQTLGQGPEFLTYFQNEAQLEKSRLLSDRFSAERPKGSFSTLEIQRTEQGDSAMYLCASSRYFRGRDEQYFGPGTRLTVT.

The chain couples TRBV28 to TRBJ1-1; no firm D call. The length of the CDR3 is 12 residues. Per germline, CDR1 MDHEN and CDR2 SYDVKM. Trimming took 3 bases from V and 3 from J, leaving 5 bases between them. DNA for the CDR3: TGTGCCAGCAGTTTCTCAGACACTGAAGCTTTCTTT. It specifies CASSFSDTEAFF.